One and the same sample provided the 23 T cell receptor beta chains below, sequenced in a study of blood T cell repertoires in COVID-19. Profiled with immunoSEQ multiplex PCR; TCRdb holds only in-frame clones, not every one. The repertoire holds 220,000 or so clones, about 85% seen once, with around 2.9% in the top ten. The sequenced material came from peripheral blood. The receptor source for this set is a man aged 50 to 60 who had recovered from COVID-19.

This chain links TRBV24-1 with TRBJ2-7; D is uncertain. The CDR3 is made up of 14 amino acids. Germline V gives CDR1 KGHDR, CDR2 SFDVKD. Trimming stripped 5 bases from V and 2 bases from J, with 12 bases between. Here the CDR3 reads CATSACTETYEQYF. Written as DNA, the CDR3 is TGTGCCACCAGTGCGTGTACTGAAACCTACGAGCAGTACTTC.

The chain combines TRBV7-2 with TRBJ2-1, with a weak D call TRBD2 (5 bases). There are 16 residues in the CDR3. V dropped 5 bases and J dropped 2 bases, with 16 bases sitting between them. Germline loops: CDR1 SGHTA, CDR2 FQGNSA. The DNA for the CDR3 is TGTGCCAGCAGCCCTCATGCGGGTGGGCCCTACAATGAGCAGTTCTTC. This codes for CASSPHAGGPYNEQFF.

CDR3 amino acids: CASSLRQGAFYEQYF. For the CDR3, the DNA is TGTGCCAGCAGTTTACGGCAGGGGGCCTTCTACGAGCAGTACTTC. The chain has TRBV28 and TRBJ2-7; 8 nucleotides line up with TRBD1. V shed 2 bases, J shed 3 bases, and the junction held 6 bases outside the gene matches. The germline CDR1 and CDR2 sequences are MDHEN and SYDVKM. The CDR3 length is 15 residues.

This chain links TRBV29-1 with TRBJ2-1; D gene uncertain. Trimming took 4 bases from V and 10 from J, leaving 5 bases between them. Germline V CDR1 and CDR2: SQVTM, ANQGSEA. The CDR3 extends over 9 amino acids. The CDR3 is CSVGEEQFF. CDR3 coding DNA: TGCAGCGTTGGCGAGGAGCAGTTCTTC.

The CDR3 DNA sequence: TGTGCCAGCTCACCACGGCAGGAGGGCTCCTACGAGCAGTACTTC. Amino acids: CASSPRQEGSYEQYF. This chain joins TRBV18 and TRBJ2-7; possibly TRBD2 for D (6 bases). Between the trimmed V and J ends, which lost 1 base and 0 bases, there was a span of 10 bases. The CDR3 is 15 amino acids. Germline CDR1 and CDR2: KGHSH and LQKENI.

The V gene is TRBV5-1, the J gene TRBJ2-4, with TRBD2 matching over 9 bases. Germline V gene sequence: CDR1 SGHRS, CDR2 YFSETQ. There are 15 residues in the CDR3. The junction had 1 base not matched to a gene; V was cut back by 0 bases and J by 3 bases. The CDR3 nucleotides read TGCGCCAGCAGCTTGGAACTAGCGGGCAAAAACATTCAGTACTTC. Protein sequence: CASSLELAGKNIQYF.

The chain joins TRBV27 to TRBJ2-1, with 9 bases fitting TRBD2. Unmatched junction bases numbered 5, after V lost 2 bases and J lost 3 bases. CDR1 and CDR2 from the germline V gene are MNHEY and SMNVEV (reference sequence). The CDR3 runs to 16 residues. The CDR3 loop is CASSLRSTSGYNEQFF. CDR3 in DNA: TGTGCCAGCAGTTTAAGGTCGACTAGCGGCTACAATGAGCAGTTCTTC.

The CDR3 loop is CASSLVPGTSDSEQFF. In DNA form, the CDR3 reads TGCGCCAGCAGCTTGGTACCTGGGACTAGCGATAGTGAGCAGTTCTTC. This chain connects TRBV5-1 to TRBJ2-1; TRBD2 matches at 10 bases. After removal of 0 bases from V and 9 bases from J, the junction contained 9 bases not matched to a gene. Per the germline V gene, CDR1 is SGHRS and CDR2 is YFSETQ. The length of the CDR3 is 16 residues.

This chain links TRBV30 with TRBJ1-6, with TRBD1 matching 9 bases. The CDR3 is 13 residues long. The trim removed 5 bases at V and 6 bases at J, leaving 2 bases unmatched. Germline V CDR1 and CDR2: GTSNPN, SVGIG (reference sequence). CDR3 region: CAWQQGANSPLHF. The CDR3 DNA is TGTGCCTGGCAACAGGGGGCTAATTCACCCCTCCACTTT. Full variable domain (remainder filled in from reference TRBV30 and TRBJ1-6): SQTIHQWPATLVQPVGSPLSLECTVEGTSNPNLYWYRQAAGRGLQLLFYSVGIGQISSEVPQNLSASRPQDRQFILSSKKLLLSDSGFYLCAWQQGANSPLHFGNGTRLTVT.

In DNA, the CDR3 is TGTGCCAGCAGCGGAACTTGGACTAGCGGGGGCGCGGGCGGGGAGCTGTTTTTT. The encoded protein is CASSGTWTSGGAGGELFF. The rearrangement links TRBV2 to TRBJ2-2; 13 bases agree with TRBD2. V trimming: 6 bases; J trimming: 7 bases; junction bases outside the gene matches: 14. Germline V gene sequence: CDR1 SNHLY, CDR2 FYNNEI. The CDR3 consists of 18 residues.

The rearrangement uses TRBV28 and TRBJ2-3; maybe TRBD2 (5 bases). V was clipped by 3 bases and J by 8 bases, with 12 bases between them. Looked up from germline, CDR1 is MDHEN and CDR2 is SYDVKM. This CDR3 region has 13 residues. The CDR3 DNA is TGTGCCAGCAGTTTGACGGAGGCGGTTACGCAGTATTTT. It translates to CASSLTEAVTQYF.

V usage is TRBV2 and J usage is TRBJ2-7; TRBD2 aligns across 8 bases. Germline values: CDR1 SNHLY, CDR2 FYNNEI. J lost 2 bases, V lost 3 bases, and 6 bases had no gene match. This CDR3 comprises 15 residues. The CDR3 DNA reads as TGTGCCAGCAGTGACATACTAGCGGCAGCCTACGAGCAGTACTTC. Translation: CASSDILAAAYEQYF.

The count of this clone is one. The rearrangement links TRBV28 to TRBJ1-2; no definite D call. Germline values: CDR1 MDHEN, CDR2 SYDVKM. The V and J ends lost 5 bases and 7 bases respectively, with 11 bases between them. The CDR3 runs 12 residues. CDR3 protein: CASSPRVSGYTF. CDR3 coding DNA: TGTGCCAGCAGTCCCCGAGTGAGTGGCTACACCTTC.

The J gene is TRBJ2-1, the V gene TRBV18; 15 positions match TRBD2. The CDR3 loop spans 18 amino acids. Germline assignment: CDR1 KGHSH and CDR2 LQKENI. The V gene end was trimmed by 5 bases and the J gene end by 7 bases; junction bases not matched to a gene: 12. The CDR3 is CASSSVRTSGRARNEQFF. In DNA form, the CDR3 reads TGTGCCAGCTCATCCGTCCGGACTAGCGGGAGGGCGAGAAATGAGCAGTTCTTC.

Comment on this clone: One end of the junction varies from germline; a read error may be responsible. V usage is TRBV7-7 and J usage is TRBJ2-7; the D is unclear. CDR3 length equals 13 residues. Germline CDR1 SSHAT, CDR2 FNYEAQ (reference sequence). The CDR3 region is CASSSNPSHEQYF. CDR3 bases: TGTGCCAGCAGCTCTAATCCCTCCCACGAGCAGTACTTC.

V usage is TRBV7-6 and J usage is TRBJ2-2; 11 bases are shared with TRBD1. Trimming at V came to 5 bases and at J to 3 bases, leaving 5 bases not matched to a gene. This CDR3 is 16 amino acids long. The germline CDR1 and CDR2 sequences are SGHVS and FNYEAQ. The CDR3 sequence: CASSPRTGGDTGELFF. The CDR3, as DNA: TGTGCCAGCAGCCCCCGGACAGGGGGCGACACCGGGGAGCTGTTTTTT. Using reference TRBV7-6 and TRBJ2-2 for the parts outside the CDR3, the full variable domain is GAGVSQSPRYKVTKRGQDVALRCDPISGHVSLYWYRQALGQGPEFLTYFNYEAQQDKSGLPNDRFSAERPEGSISTLTIQRTEQRDSAMYRCASSPRTGGDTGELFFGEGSRLTVL.

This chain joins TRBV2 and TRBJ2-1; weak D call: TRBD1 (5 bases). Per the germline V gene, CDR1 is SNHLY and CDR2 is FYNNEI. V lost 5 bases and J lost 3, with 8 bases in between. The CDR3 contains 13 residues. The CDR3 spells CASSRDSYNEQFF. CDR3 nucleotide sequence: TGTGCCAGCAGTCGCGACAGCTACAATGAGCAGTTCTTC. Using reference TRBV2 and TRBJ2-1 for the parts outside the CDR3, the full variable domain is EPEVTQTPSHQVTQMGQEVILRCVPISNHLYFYWYRQILGQKVEFLVSFYNNEISEKSEIFDDQFSVERPDGSNFTLKIRSTKLEDSAMYFCASSRDSYNEQFFGPGTRLTVL.

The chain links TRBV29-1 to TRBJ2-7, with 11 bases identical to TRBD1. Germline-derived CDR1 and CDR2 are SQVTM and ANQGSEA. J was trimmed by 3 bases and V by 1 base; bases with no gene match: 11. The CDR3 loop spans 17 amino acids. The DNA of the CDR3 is TGCAGCGTTGAAGCCTCCGGGACAGGGGGAGTGAGCTACGAGCAGTACTTC. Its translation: CSVEASGTGGVSYEQYF.

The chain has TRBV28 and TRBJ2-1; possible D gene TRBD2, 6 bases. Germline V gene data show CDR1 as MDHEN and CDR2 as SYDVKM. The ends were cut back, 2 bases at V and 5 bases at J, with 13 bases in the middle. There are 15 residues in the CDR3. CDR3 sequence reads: CASSLIGTGNNEQFF. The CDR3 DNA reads TGTGCCAGCAGTTTAATCGGGACTGGAAACAATGAGCAGTTCTTC.

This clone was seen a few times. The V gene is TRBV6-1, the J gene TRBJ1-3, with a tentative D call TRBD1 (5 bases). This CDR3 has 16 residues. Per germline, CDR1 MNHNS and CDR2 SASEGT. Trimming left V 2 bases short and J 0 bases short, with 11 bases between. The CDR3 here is CASSEWTPRSGNTIYF. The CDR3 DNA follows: TGTGCCAGCAGTGAATGGACACCCCGCTCTGGAAACACCATATATTTT.

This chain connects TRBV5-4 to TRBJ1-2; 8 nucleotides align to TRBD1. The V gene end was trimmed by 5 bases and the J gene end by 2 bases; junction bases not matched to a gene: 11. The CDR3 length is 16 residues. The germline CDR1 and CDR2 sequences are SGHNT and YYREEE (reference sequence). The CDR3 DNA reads TGTGCCAGCAGGCCCGAAAGGACAGGGCCCAACTATGGCTACACCTTC. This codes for CASRPERTGPNYGYTF.

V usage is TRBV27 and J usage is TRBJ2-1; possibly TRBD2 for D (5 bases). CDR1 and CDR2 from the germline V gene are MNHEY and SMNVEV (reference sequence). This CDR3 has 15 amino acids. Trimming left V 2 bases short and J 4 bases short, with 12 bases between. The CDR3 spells CASSLDRDSYNEQFF. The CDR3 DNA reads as TGTGCCAGCAGTTTAGATCGGGATTCGTACAATGAGCAGTTCTTC.

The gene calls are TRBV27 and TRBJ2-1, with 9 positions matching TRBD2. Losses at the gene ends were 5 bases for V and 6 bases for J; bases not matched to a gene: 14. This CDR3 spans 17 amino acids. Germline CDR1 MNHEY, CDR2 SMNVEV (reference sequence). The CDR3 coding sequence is TGTGCCAGCAGTAGGCGGGTAGCGGGAGTAATTATCAATGAGCAGTTCTTC. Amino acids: CASSRRVAGVIINEQFF.